A single sample gave rise to the 24 T cell receptor beta chains below, sequenced in a study of T cell clonality in common variable immunodeficiency. Sequencing was performed with immunoSEQ multiplex PCR; in TCRdb, only in-frame clones are kept and a portion is missing. This sample carries under 50,000 clones, none of them present only once. Sample: peripheral blood mononuclear cells. Receptor source: a person between 18 and 70 years old in good health.

This clone was seen repeatedly, ten times or more. Read sequence stops 3 residues before the CDR3 end, and the germline J gene provides the missing end. The gene calls are TRBV28 and TRBJ1-6, with 7 bases fitting TRBD1. V was clipped by 6 bases and J by 7 bases; unmatched bases: 6. Germline V gene sequence: CDR1 MDHEN, CDR2 SYDVKM. This CDR3 region has 14 residues. The CDR3: CASRVQGNNSPLHF. The sequenced part of the CDR3 DNA is TGTGCCAGCAGGGTACAGGGGAACAATTCACCC.

This clone was counted ten times or more. From the germline J gene comes the end of the CDR3, since the read stops 3 residues before it. The rearrangement links TRBV18 to TRBJ1-1; 8 nucleotides line up with TRBD1. CDR1 KGHSH and CDR2 LQKENI come from the germline V gene. V lost 5 bases, J lost 4 bases, and 15 bases stayed unmatched. CDR3 length: 17 residues. CDR3 loop: CASSKKMTGEVVTEAFF. The part of the CDR3 DNA that was read is TGTGCCAGCTCAAAGAAAATGACAGGGGAGGTGGTCACTGAA. The complete variable domain, with remaining parts taken from reference TRBV18 and TRBJ1-1, reads NAGVMQNPRHLVRRRGQEARLRCSPMKGHSHVYWYRQLPEEGLKFMVYLQKENIIDESGMPKERFSAEFPKEGPSILRIQQVVRGDSAAYFCASSKKMTGEVVTEAFFGQGTRLTVV.

In its sample, this clone was seen many times. The read stops 3 residues short of the end of the CDR3; the missing end is completed from the germline J gene. The V and J genes are TRBV20-1 and TRBJ2-3, with 14 nucleotides matching TRBD2. Germline lookup yields CDR1 DFQATT and CDR2 SNEGSKA (reference sequence). V lost 6 bases and J lost 7; bases outside the gene matches: 9. The CDR3 consists of 15 residues. The CDR3 spells CSASPGTSGRYTQYF. CDR3 DNA, as far as it was read: TGCAGTGCGAGTCCCGGGACTAGCGGGAGATATACG.

This clone was counted many times. The read is 3 residues too short to cover the CDR3 end, so that end is filled in from the germline J gene. This chain connects TRBV5-1 to TRBJ2-2, with D possibly matching TRBD1 (7 bases). In germline, CDR1 is SGHRS, CDR2 YFSETQ. The V gene lost 6 bases and the J gene lost 3 bases, with 15 bases spanning the gap. The CDR3 loop spans 15 amino acids. CDR3 loop: CASKEGARDTGELFF. The sequenced CDR3 bases are TGCGCCAGCAAGGAGGGGGCTCGGGACACCGGGGAG. The whole variable domain, filled in from reference TRBV5-1 and TRBJ2-2, reads KAGVTQTPRYLIKTRGQQVTLSCSPISGHRSVSWYQQTPGQGLQFLFEYFSETQRNKGNFPGRFSGRQFSNSRSEMNVSTLELGDSALYLCASKEGARDTGELFFGEGSRLTVL.

This clone was detected many times. Other nucleotide sequences from this sample produce the same CDR3. The CDR3 loop reads CASSSHRAGGTEAFF. CDR3 bases read: TGTGCCAGCAGCTCACACAGGGCTGGGGGCACTGAA. J is TRBJ1-1 and V is TRBV7-8; D is possibly TRBD1 (6 bases). The read gets to within 3 residues of the CDR3 end, and the germline J gene fills in the rest. Trimming cost V 4 bases and J 4 bases, with 16 bases left between them. Germline values: CDR1 SGHVS, CDR2 FQNEAQ. The CDR3 is made up of 15 amino acids. The entire variable domain, with the rest obtained from reference TRBV7-8 and TRBJ1-1, is as follows: GAGVSQSPRYKVAKRGQDVALRCDPISGHVSLFWYQQALGQGPEFLTYFQNEAQLDKSGLPSDRFFAERPEGSVSTLKIQRTQQEDSAVYLCASSSHRAGGTEAFFGQGTRLTVV.

Details on this clone: The read ends 3 residues before the CDR3 terminus; that terminus is restored from the germline J gene. The chain links TRBV18 to TRBJ1-2; no reliable D call. This CDR3 spans 11 amino acids. Per germline, CDR1 KGHSH and CDR2 LQKENI. Incomplete CDR3 DNA: TGTGCCAGCTCACCGGCAAATGAC. Translation: CASSPAND. The entire CDR3 protein is CASSPANDYTF.

Concerning this clone itself: In the same sample, other DNA sequences code for this CDR3. The part of the CDR3 DNA that was read is TGTGCCAGCAGCCTTACGGGGGGCACTGAA. Its translation is CASSLTGGTE. In full, the CDR3 reads CASSLTGGTEAFF. The gene calls are TRBV7-3 and TRBJ1-1; perhaps TRBD1 as D (5 bases). The CDR3 end falls 3 residues outside the read, so it is completed with the germline J gene. The germline V and J ends were trimmed by 5 bases and 4 bases, with 11 bases remaining between them. This CDR3 contains 13 residues. Germline assignment: CDR1 SGHTA and CDR2 FQGTGA.

The sample holds a few counts of this clone. The missing CDR3 end, 3 residues past where the read stops, is filled in from the germline J gene. V usage is TRBV20-1 and J usage is TRBJ1-1, with a weak D call TRBD1 (6 bases). This CDR3 contains 13 residues. The ends were cut back, 5 bases at V and 2 bases at J, with 12 bases in the middle. Germline V lookup: CDR1 DFQATT, CDR2 SNEGSKA (reference sequence). Partial CDR3 DNA: TGCAGTGCTGGCGGGGGGGCCAACACTGAA. Translation gives CSAGGGANTE. The CDR3 reads in full as CSAGGGANTEAFF.

This clone showed up many times. The CDR3 goes on 3 residues after the read ends, and that part is filled in from the germline J gene. The V call is TRBV28, the J call TRBJ1-1; TRBD1 matches at 8 bases. The CDR3 runs to 14 residues. CDR1 is MDHEN, CDR2 SYDVKM, per germline. Losses at the gene ends were 4 bases for V and 4 bases for J; bases not matched to a gene: 5. The CDR3 DNA, read in part, is TGTGCCAGCAGTTCTATCACAGGGGGCACTGAA. It specifies CASSSITGGTE. The full CDR3 sequence reads CASSSITGGTEAFF.

This clone has at least ten counts. The CDR3 end is not reached by the read, which stops 3 residues before it; the germline J gene fills it in. The chain is built from TRBV7-8 and TRBJ2-3, with a weak D call TRBD1 (5 bases). The CDR3 is 13 residues long. The V gene lost 3 bases and the J gene lost 4 bases, with 8 bases spanning the gap. Germline lookup yields CDR1 SGHVS and CDR2 FQNEAQ. The CDR3 spells CASSFQGSDTQYF. The part of the CDR3 DNA that was read is TGTGCCAGCAGCTTCCAGGGTTCAGATACG.

This clone was observed at least ten times. The read is 3 residues too short to cover the CDR3 end, so that end is filled in from the germline J gene. This rearrangement joins TRBV20-1 to TRBJ2-5; TRBD2 matches 12 bases. J gave up 5 bases and V 6 bases, and 4 bases lay outside the gene matches. The CDR3 runs 13 residues. CDR1 and CDR2 from the germline V gene are DFQATT and SNEGSKA (reference sequence). The CDR3 DNA, read in part, is TGCAGTGCGAGGACTAGCGGGACGGAGACC. It codes for CSARTSGTET. The entire CDR3 protein is CSARTSGTETQYF.

This clone was seen many times. The CDR3 end falls 3 residues outside the read, so it is completed with the germline J gene. The chain couples TRBV6-2 or TRBV6-3 to TRBJ1-2; D not resolved. This CDR3 has 13 residues. CDR1 is MNHEY and CDR2 is SVGEGT in the germline V gene. With 6 bases removed from V and 2 bases from J, the gap between germline ends came to 10 bases. The CDR3 region is CASSYTENYGYTF. The part of the CDR3 DNA that was read is TGTGCCAGCAGCTATACAGAAAACTATGGC.

This clone was observed at least ten times. The CDR3 end falls 3 residues outside the read, so it is completed with the germline J gene. The genes are TRBV7-3 and TRBJ1-6; TRBD1 matches at 8 bases. The J segment lost 6 bases and the V segment lost 4 bases, leaving 2 bases of the junction unmatched. The CDR3 covers 14 residues. Per the germline V gene, CDR1 is SGHTA and CDR2 is FQGTGA. The part of the CDR3 DNA that was read is TGTGCCAGCAGCTCCGGACAGGGTAATTCACCC. Translation: CASSSGQGNSP. The full CDR3 sequence reads CASSSGQGNSPLHF. The whole variable domain, filled in from reference TRBV7-3 and TRBJ1-6, reads GAGVSQTPSNKVTEKGKYVELRCDPISGHTALYWYRQSLGQGPEFLIYFQGTGAADDSGLPNDRFFAVRPEGSVSTLKIQRTERGDSAVYLCASSSGQGNSPLHFGNGTRLTVT.

The table lists this clone with many counts. Read sequence stops 3 residues before the CDR3 end, and the germline J gene provides the missing end. This chain connects TRBV4-1 to TRBJ2-7, with 9 bases that match TRBD1. The junction had 8 bases not matched to a gene; V was cut back by 0 bases and J by 5 bases. Germline CDR1 MGHRA, CDR2 YSYEKL. The CDR3 spans 16 residues. The CDR3 reads CASSQEARTGVNEQYF. CDR3 bases read: TGCGCCAGCAGCCAAGAAGCTAGGACAGGGGTGAACGAG.

This clone was picked up many times. The read terminates 3 residues ahead of where the CDR3 ends, so the germline J gene completes it. The chain uses TRBV7-3 and TRBJ2-3; 9 nucleotides line up with TRBD2. This CDR3 has 15 amino acids. CDR1 is SGHTA, CDR2 FQGTGA, per germline. J gave up 2 bases and V 5 bases, and 5 bases lay outside the gene matches. The CDR3 bases that were read are TGTGCCAGCAGCAGAGCGGGGGGAGACACAGATACG. It is translated as CASSRAGGDTDT. In full, the CDR3 reads CASSRAGGDTDTQYF.

This clone was detected ten times or more. The read is 3 residues too short to cover the CDR3 end, so that end is filled in from the germline J gene. This chain uses TRBV19 with TRBJ2-1, with D perhaps matching TRBD2 (6 bases). This CDR3 contains 15 residues. The germline V gene has CDR1 LNHDA and CDR2 SQIVND (reference sequence). Trimming left V 1 base short and J 4 bases short, with 11 bases between. CDR3 region: CASSIGFGGYNEQFF. The DNA read from the CDR3 is TGTGCCAGTAGTATAGGGTTCGGGGGATACAATGAG. The full variable domain, with the rest looked up from reference TRBV19 and TRBJ2-1, is DGGITQSPKYLFRKEGQNVTLSCEQNLNHDAMYWYRQDPGQGLRLIYYSQIVNDFQKGDIAEGYSVSREKKESFPLTVTSAQKNPTAFYLCASSIGFGGYNEQFFGPGTRLTVL.

This clone showed up many times. Here the CDR3 reads CASSSPTGSYEQYF. CDR3 bases read: TGTGCCAGCAGTTCCCCGACAGGGTCCTACGAG. This sequence joins TRBV28 and TRBJ2-7, with TRBD1 identical over 7 bases. Read sequence stops 3 residues before the CDR3 end, and the germline J gene provides the missing end. CDR1 and CDR2 from the germline V gene are MDHEN and SYDVKM. This CDR3 comprises 14 residues. The ends lost 4 bases at V and 1 base at J; junction bases unmatched: 4.

Ten or more counts support this clone. The read halts 3 residues ahead of the CDR3 end, with the missing end drawn from the germline J gene. The chain joins TRBV28 to TRBJ2-1; 10 bases map to TRBD1. V lost 5 bases, J lost 8 bases, and 9 bases stayed unmatched. The CDR3 loop spans 15 amino acids. Per germline, CDR1 MDHEN and CDR2 SYDVKM. Incomplete CDR3 DNA: TGTGCCAGCAGTCTACCGGGACAGGGGATACATGAG. It translates to CASSLPGQGIHE. In full, the CDR3 reads CASSLPGQGIHEQFF.

This clone was counted ten times or more. The read gets to within 3 residues of the CDR3 end, and the germline J gene fills in the rest. The chain combines TRBV19 with TRBJ2-2, with a tentative D call TRBD2 (6 bases). Between the trimmed V and J ends, which lost 7 bases and 4 bases, there was a span of 13 bases. Germline CDR1 is LNHDA and CDR2 is SQIVND (reference sequence). The CDR3 covers 14 residues. The sequenced CDR3 bases are TGTGCCAGTACCCTTGGGGGGTCCACCGGGGAG. It is translated as CASTLGGSTGE. The full CDR3 sequence reads CASTLGGSTGELFF.

This clone was observed many times. The read falls 3 residues short of the CDR3 end, and the missing part is taken from the germline J gene. The chain joins TRBV28 to TRBJ2-7, with D maybe TRBD2 (6 bases). The CDR3 has 17 amino acids. Trimming took off 6 bases at V and 4 bases at J, with 25 bases between the two ends. Looked up from germline, CDR1 is MDHEN and CDR2 is SYDVKM. Incomplete CDR3 DNA: TGTGCCAGCAGCTCCTCGCTCGCTGTAGCGGCCTCGTACGAG. It specifies CASSSSLAVAASYE. The complete CDR3 sequence is CASSSSLAVAASYEQYF.

In this sample, this clone turned up many times. From the germline J gene comes the end of the CDR3, since the read stops 3 residues before it. The chain employs TRBV19 and TRBJ1-5; 10 bases are a match to TRBD1. The CDR3 extends over 18 amino acids. Germline loops: CDR1 LNHDA, CDR2 SQIVND (reference sequence). Trimming removed 3 bases from V and 1 base from J; junction bases left unmatched: 9. The CDR3 protein is CASSIYGTGVSSNQPQHF. The CDR3 DNA, read in part, is TGTGCCAGTAGTATTTATGGGACAGGGGTATCCAGCAATCAGCCC.

This clone was counted ten times or more. The part of the CDR3 DNA that was read is TGTGCCAGCAGCTCCCTAGAAAAACTTCAAGAGACC. It codes for CASSSLEKLQET. The full CDR3 is CASSSLEKLQETQYF. The chain has TRBV6-2 or TRBV6-3 and TRBJ2-5; D call uncertain. The read terminates 3 residues ahead of where the CDR3 ends, so the germline J gene completes it. The CDR3 is made up of 15 amino acids. CDR1 MNHEY and CDR2 SVGEGT come from the germline V gene. V was clipped by 6 bases and J by 2 bases, with 16 bases between them.

In its sample, this clone was seen many times. The read halts 3 residues ahead of the CDR3 end, with the missing end drawn from the germline J gene. The V and J genes are TRBV5-4 and TRBJ2-7, with 8 positions matching TRBD1. This CDR3 spans 16 amino acids. Unmatched junction bases numbered 11, after V lost 4 bases and J lost 2 bases. Looked up from germline, CDR1 is SGHNT and CDR2 is YYREEE (reference sequence). The CDR3 is CASSLALGQGPYEQYF. The sequenced CDR3 bases are TGTGCCAGCAGCCTGGCCCTCGGACAGGGACCCTACGAG.

Many counts were recorded for this clone. The CDR3 is cut off 3 residues early in the read; its end comes from the germline J gene. This sequence joins TRBV18 and TRBJ2-1; the D gene is possibly TRBD1 (6 bases). The CDR3 has 13 amino acids. The V and J ends lost 6 bases and 9 bases respectively, with 15 bases between them. CDR1 is KGHSH, CDR2 LQKENI, per germline. CDR3 region: CASSEQGPGEQFF. The DNA read from the CDR3 is TGTGCCAGCTCCGAACAGGGTCCCGGTGAG.